This TCR beta chain was retrieved from a study of blood T cells in healthy people across ages. Peripheral blood from each donor was collected in a volume of approximately 9.2 milliliters. Concerning this clonotype itself: The antigen remains unidentified.

Overall study findings and caveats: The unknown donor CMV status may have confounded expanded clonotype changes. Relative to aged donors, long-lived donors carried more naive CD4+ cells and displayed higher diversity.

The V gene lost 8 bases and the J gene lost 8 bases, with 15 bases spanning the gap. Germline assignment: CDR1 PRHDT and CDR2 FYEKMQ (reference sequence). The CDR3 has 12 residues. Sample-barcoded 5' priming and a J-beta primer mix drove a second PCR of about 7 to 12 cycles. TCRdb called the 5' RACE reads again in MiXCR, with one record for every CDR3 protein. The table shows under 1,000,000 distinct CDR3 sequences, with about half occurring only once. The genes are TRBV13 and TRBJ1-2, with D unresolved. The receptor was isolated from a man older than 75 in good health. The sample comprised blood. CDR3 sequence (DNA): TGTGCCAGCGTAGGGCGCCTAGGGGGCTACACCTTC. It yields the protein CASVGRLGGYTF. Filled out from reference TRBV13 and TRBJ1-2, the complete variable domain reads AAGVIQSPRHLIKEKRETATLKCYPIPRHDTVYWYQQGPGQDPQFLISFYEKMQSDKGSIPDRFSAQQFSDYHSELNMSSLELGDSALYFCASVGRLGGYTFGSGTRLTVV.